The sequence of this T cell receptor (beta chain) was determined in a study of T-cell reconstitution after alpha-beta-depleted transplantation in children. With V trimmed by 4 bases and J by 3 bases, 0 bases remained unmatched. The germline V gene encodes CDR1 SGHTA and CDR2 FQGTGA. The CDR3 has 14 amino acids. Study observations and caveats: In some patients, recipient T cells and intrathymic progenitors surviving conditioning explained high day-60 diversity. One year after transplant, T-cell counts and diversity came mostly from newly produced T cells. At around two months after transplant, the alpha-beta T cells were reportedly derived from several hundred expanded clones that came from non-depleted graft cells.

Molecular barcoding with unique molecular identifiers was used for the TCRbeta library. TCRdb called the PCR reads again in MiXCR, with one record for every CDR3 protein. Of 150,000 to 250,000 distinct CDR3 sequences in the sample, about 6% were seen once. This clonotype has ten or more counts. Its antigen remains unknown. This clonotype was obtained from a girl less than two years old with combined immunodeficiency, due to receive a stem cell transplant. This sequence joins TRBV7-3 and TRBJ2-3; 11 bases align to TRBD2. Material: PBMCs, obtained before TCRalphabeta/CD19-depleted stem cell transplant. CDR3 loop: CASSWTSGTDTQYF. The DNA for the CDR3 is TGTGCCAGCAGCTGGACTAGCGGGACAGATACGCAGTATTTT.